What follows are 13 T cell receptor beta chains derived from one specimen sequenced in a study of PD-1 blockade in mismatch repair-deficient tumors. Sequenced by immunoSEQ multiplex PCR; TCRdb stores in-frame clones only, minus some. The sample comprises around 39,000 clones, over 70% of which are singletons, and roughly 0.98% rests with the top ten. This material consisted of PBMCs, taken about 40 weeks after starting pembrolizumab. Receptors were obtained from an adult with mismatch repair-deficient cancer.

This rearrangement joins TRBV28 to TRBJ1-5; 7 bases are a match to TRBD1. From germline, CDR1 is MDHEN and CDR2 SYDVKM. This CDR3 has 17 residues. V shed 6 bases and J 0 bases; nucleotides not matched to a gene: 11. This CDR3 is CASRPKQGKGSNQPQHF. CDR3 bases: TGTGCCAGCAGGCCTAAACAGGGGAAGGGTAGCAATCAGCCCCAGCATTTT.

This chain links TRBV5-1 with TRBJ2-1; D is unresolved. With 0 bases removed from V and 1 base from J, the gap between germline ends came to 8 bases. The germline gives CDR1 SGHRS, CDR2 YFSETQ. The CDR3 runs to 15 residues. The CDR3 sequence is CASSLGLRSYNEQFF. As DNA, the CDR3 is TGCGCCAGCAGCTTGGGTCTACGATCCTACAATGAGCAGTTCTTC.

CDR3 region: CASSLTPAERLRGYTF. CDR3 nucleotides: TGTGCCAGCTCCCTAACACCGGCGGAGAGGCTTCGGGGCTACACCTTC. The chain combines TRBV18 with TRBJ1-2, with D uncertain. The CDR3 covers 16 residues. The V gene lost 6 bases and the J gene lost 8 bases, with 25 bases spanning the gap. CDR1 KGHSH and CDR2 LQKENI come from the germline V gene. Combining the CDR3 with reference TRBV18 and TRBJ1-2 gives the whole variable domain NAGVMQNPRHLVRRRGQEARLRCSPMKGHSHVYWYRQLPEEGLKFMVYLQKENIIDESGMPKERFSAEFPKEGPSILRIQQVVRGDSAAYFCASSLTPAERLRGYTFGSGTRLTVV.

The CDR3 DNA sequence: TGTGCCAGCAGCTCCCAGACAGGGGACTATGGCTACACCTTC. Translation gives CASSSQTGDYGYTF. This rearrangement joins TRBV7-2 to TRBJ1-2, with 8 bases aligning to TRBD1. Germline loops: CDR1 SGHTA, CDR2 FQGNSA. The length of the CDR3 is 14 residues. V lost 4 bases to trimming and J lost 3 bases; unmatched junction nucleotides: 4.

V is TRBV29-1 and J is TRBJ2-7; D not resolved. Germline-derived CDR1 and CDR2 are SQVTM and ANQGSEA. The CDR3 length is 12 residues. V was shortened by 4 bases and J by 4 bases, with 11 bases between the two germline ends. The CDR3 reads CSVAVAWYEQYF. In DNA form, the CDR3 reads TGCAGCGTTGCGGTCGCATGGTACGAGCAGTACTTC.

The gene calls are TRBV9 and TRBJ1-5, with 7 positions matching TRBD1. V was clipped by 6 bases and J by 5 bases; unmatched bases: 8. Looked up from germline, CDR1 is SGDLS and CDR2 is YYNGEE. This CDR3 spans 14 amino acids. Written as DNA, the CDR3 is TGTGCCAGCAACCGTGGACAGGCTGATCAGCCCCAGCATTTT. Amino acid sequence: CASNRGQADQPQHF.

The chain carries TRBV6-5 and TRBJ2-7, with a weak D call TRBD2 (5 bases). Germline CDR1 is MNHEY and CDR2 is SVGAGI. This CDR3 has 13 residues. The V and J ends lost 5 bases and 5 bases respectively, with 13 bases between them. CDR3 DNA: TGTGCCAGCAGTACTTTGGGAGCGGACGAGCAGTACTTC. Protein: CASSTLGADEQYF.

The V call is TRBV5-1, the J call TRBJ2-5, with TRBD2 matching over 12 bases. Germline-derived CDR1 and CDR2 are SGHRS and YFSETQ. J gave up 5 bases and V 4 bases, and 3 bases lay outside the gene matches. The CDR3 contains 14 residues. CDR3 nucleotide sequence: TGCGCCAGCAGCGCTAGCGGGAGGGGGGAGACCCAGTACTTC. This encodes CASSASGRGETQYF.

The CDR3 spells CASSGGSSGKETQYF. CDR3 nucleotides: TGTGCCAGCAGCGGGGGTTCTAGCGGGAAAGAGACCCAGTACTTC. The rearrangement joins TRBV9 to TRBJ2-5, with 9 bases matching TRBD2. Looked up from germline, CDR1 is SGDLS and CDR2 is YYNGEE. Unmatched junction bases numbered 6, after V lost 3 bases and J lost 3 bases. The CDR3 sequence is 15 residues long.

The chain uses TRBV27 and TRBJ2-1; D may be TRBD1 (6 bases). Trimming left V 11 bases short and J 7 bases short, with 12 bases between. The germline CDR1 and CDR2 sequences are MNHEY and SMNVEV (reference sequence). CDR3 length: 11 residues. The CDR3: CACGQLNEQFF. CDR3 nucleotides: TGTGCCTGTGGACAGCTAAATGAGCAGTTCTTC.

The sample holds one count of this clone. The chain combines TRBV30 with TRBJ1-2; the D gene is possibly TRBD1 (5 bases). The V and J ends lost 1 base and 8 bases respectively, with 14 bases between them. Germline CDR1 reads GTSNPN; CDR2 reads SVGIG (reference sequence). CDR3 size: 13 residues. The CDR3 bases are TGTGCCTGGAGTGCAATCTACGGGGGAGGCTACACCTTC. Translating it yields CAWSAIYGGGYTF.

The sample holds a few counts of this clone. The J gene is TRBJ2-7, the V gene TRBV11-2; 8 bases map to TRBD1. The CDR3 is 13 residues long. Germline V gene data show CDR1 as SGHAT and CDR2 as FQNNGV. With V trimmed by 3 bases and J by 3 bases, 1 base remained unmatched. The CDR3 here is CASSFTGGYEQYF. CDR3 coding DNA: TGTGCCAGCAGCTTCACAGGGGGCTACGAGCAGTACTTC. Looking up the rest from reference TRBV11-2 and TRBJ2-7 gives the full variable domain: EAGVAQSPRYKIIEKRQSVAFWCNPISGHATLYWYQQILGQGPKLLIQFQNNGVVDDSQLPKDRFSAERLKGVDSTLKIQPAKLEDSAVYLCASSFTGGYEQYFGPGTRLTVT.

The chain links TRBV5-1 to TRBJ2-2; TRBD1 aligns across 7 bases. Germline CDR1 and CDR2: SGHRS and YFSETQ. V lost 4 bases to trimming and J lost 1 base; unmatched junction nucleotides: 4. The CDR3 sequence is 15 residues long. CDR3 in DNA: TGCGCCAGCAGCCGGGACAGCAGGAACACCGGGGAGCTGTTTTTT. This codes for CASSRDSRNTGELFF. Looking up the rest from reference TRBV5-1 and TRBJ2-2 gives the full variable domain: KAGVTQTPRYLIKTRGQQVTLSCSPISGHRSVSWYQQTPGQGLQFLFEYFSETQRNKGNFPGRFSGRQFSNSRSEMNVSTLELGDSALYLCASSRDSRNTGELFFGEGSRLTVL.